The present TCR beta chain was sequenced within a study of blood T cells in healthy people across ages. A remark on this clonotype: The antigen remains undetermined.

Points from the study as a whole: It was the long-lived donors that had more naive CD4+ cells and higher diversity than aged donors.

A second PCR of about 7 to 12 cycles used a sample-barcoded 5' primer and a J-beta primer mix. The authors tagged each cDNA molecule using a template-switch adaptor with 12 random nucleotides. Samples each returned at least 2.5 million CDR3-containing paired-end reads. TCRdb re-called the 5' RACE reads through MiXCR, storing one row per CDR3 protein. The table records about 730,000 distinct CDR3 sequences, roughly 43% of them present only once. Caucasian individuals from Russia who were healthy and aged about 6 to 95 acted as donors. This CDR3 is built from 13 residues. After removal of 5 bases from V and 8 bases from J, the junction contained 8 bases not matched to a gene. Germline V CDR1 and CDR2: DFQATT, SNEGSKA (reference sequence).

This sequence joins TRBV20-1 and TRBJ2-1; 8 positions match TRBD2. Sequenced sample: blood. This TCR was recovered from a woman aged 60-75 years in good health. The CDR3 loop reads CSAGPGGSYEQFF. CDR3 DNA: TGCAGTGCTGGGCCGGGGGGGTCGTATGAGCAGTTCTTC.